Listed here are 13 T cell receptor beta chains from one sample, sequenced in a study of control samples from healthy donors and cancer patients. Libraries were prepared by immunoSEQ multiplex PCR; TCRdb keeps only in-frame clonotypes and omits some of them. The table has about 28,000 clones, approximately 87% seen once. Sequenced sample: PBMCs. These receptors came from a woman aged 35 to 49 with lung cancer.

The V and J genes are TRBV19 and TRBJ1-4, with 7 positions matching TRBD1. This CDR3 is 16 amino acids long. Trimming at V came to 5 bases and at J to 7 bases, leaving 13 bases not matched to a gene. Germline assignment: CDR1 LNHDA and CDR2 SQIVND (reference sequence). CDR3 sequence (DNA): TGTGCCAGTAGTTCCGGGACAGCCCCGGCGGCTGAAAAACTGTTTTTT. Translation: CASSSGTAPAAEKLFF.

This clone appeared a few times. This rearrangement joins TRBV30 to TRBJ2-3, with 9 bases identical to TRBD2. The CDR3 has 16 residues. Germline V gene sequence: CDR1 GTSNPN, CDR2 SVGIG (reference sequence). J lost 0 bases, V lost 4 bases, and 8 bases had no gene match. The CDR3 nucleotides read TGTGCCTGGAACTTGAAGCGGGGGGAAAGCACAGATACGCAGTATTTT. The encoded protein is CAWNLKRGESTDTQYF.

J is TRBJ1-2 and V is TRBV6-1; D ambiguous. Trimming left V 0 bases short and J 4 bases short, with 9 bases between. CDR1 MNHNS and CDR2 SASEGT come from the germline V gene. This CDR3 has 14 amino acids. The CDR3 region is CASSEAGSSYGYTF. The CDR3 nucleotides are TGTGCCAGCAGTGAAGCGGGCAGTTCCTATGGCTACACCTTC.

This sequence joins TRBV2 and TRBJ2-5; D call uncertain. Trimming shortened V by 6 bases and J by 0 bases, and 8 bases separated the two germline ends. The CDR3 spans 13 residues. From germline, CDR1 is SNHLY and CDR2 FYNNEI. CDR3 in DNA: TGTGCCAGCAGCGGGCCGTACCAAGAGACCCAGTACTTC. The encoded protein is CASSGPYQETQYF.

The V and J genes are TRBV11-1 and TRBJ2-2; D is unresolved. V was trimmed by 5 bases and J by 2 bases, leaving 12 bases between them. The CDR3 runs to 15 residues. Germline V gives CDR1 SGHAT, CDR2 FQDESV (reference sequence). CDR3 in DNA: TGTGCCAGCAGCCCACACACGGAAAACACCGGGGAGCTGTTTTTT. It encodes CASSPHTENTGELFF.

The chain couples TRBV11-3 to TRBJ2-7; D is ambiguous. Per germline, CDR1 SGHNT and CDR2 YENEEA. CDR3 length: 12 residues. The V gene lost 5 bases and the J gene lost 4 bases, with 9 bases spanning the gap. The CDR3 region is CASSREPYEQYF. The DNA for the CDR3 is TGTGCCAGCAGCCGCGAACCTTACGAGCAGTACTTC. The variable domain in full, with the rest retrieved from reference TRBV11-3 and TRBJ2-7, is EAGVVQSPRYKIIEKKQPVAFWCNPISGHNTLYWYLQNLGQGPELLIRYENEEAVDDSQLPKDRFSAERLKGVDSTLKIQPAELGDSAVYLCASSREPYEQYFGPGTRLTVT.

The genes are TRBV7-2 and TRBJ1-3; tentative D call: TRBD1 (5 bases). From germline, CDR1 is SGHTA and CDR2 FQGNSA. The V and J ends lost 1 base and 4 bases respectively, with 17 bases between them. The CDR3 has 17 residues. CDR3 sequence (DNA): TGTGCCAGCAGCTTAGTGCTGCCGGGGGTATCGGGAAACACCATATATTTT. Translating gives CASSLVLPGVSGNTIYF.

This clone has only a few counts. V is TRBV4-2 and J is TRBJ1-3; TRBD1 might be the D (6 bases). Trimming removed 0 bases at V and 0 bases at J, with 18 bases between. This CDR3 has 19 residues. The germline V gene encodes CDR1 LGHNA and CDR2 YNFKEQ. Written as DNA, the CDR3 is TGTGCCAGCAGCCAAGATAAACCGGGACATATGAGCTCTGGAAACACCATATATTTT. It yields the protein CASSQDKPGHMSSGNTIYF.

This clone has a single count. The CDR3 reads CASSRSGDKYEKLFF. In DNA, the CDR3 is TGTGCCAGTAGCCGGAGCGGGGACAAATATGAAAAACTGTTTTTT. V is TRBV19 and J is TRBJ1-4; possible D gene TRBD1, 6 bases. CDR1 is LNHDA and CDR2 is SQIVND in the germline V gene (reference sequence). V was trimmed by 6 bases and J by 6 bases, leaving 17 bases between them. The CDR3 consists of 15 residues.

V usage is TRBV7-3 and J usage is TRBJ2-2; 7 bases fit TRBD2. V lost 1 base to trimming and J lost 1 base; unmatched junction nucleotides: 3. The CDR3 is 16 amino acids. Per the germline V gene, CDR1 is SGHTA and CDR2 is FQGTGA. The chain's CDR3 is CASSLSPGGNTGELFF. Written as DNA, the CDR3 is TGTGCCAGCAGCTTAAGCCCGGGGGGGAACACCGGGGAGCTGTTTTTT.

V gene TRBV28 combines with J gene TRBJ1-2, with D perhaps TRBD1 (6 bases). V was trimmed by 3 bases and J by 2 bases, leaving 13 bases between them. The CDR3 consists of 15 residues. Germline loops: CDR1 MDHEN, CDR2 SYDVKM. CDR3 protein: CASSLRGTGNYGYTF. CDR3 nucleotide sequence: TGTGCCAGCAGTTTGAGGGGCACAGGGAACTATGGCTACACCTTC.

This clone was seen a single time. The chain combines TRBV19 with TRBJ2-2, with a possible D match to TRBD1 (6 bases). CDR1 is LNHDA and CDR2 is SQIVND in the germline V gene (reference sequence). The V and J ends lost 5 bases and 7 bases respectively, with 20 bases between them. This CDR3 is 16 amino acids long. The CDR3 DNA reads TGTGCCAGTAGTCCCCCTCAACTGGGGGCGGGCGGGGAGCTGTTTTTT. Amino acids: CASSPPQLGAGGELFF.

The rearrangement joins TRBV19 to TRBJ1-1, with TRBD1 matching over 7 bases. This CDR3 contains 13 residues. Germline CDR1 LNHDA, CDR2 SQIVND (reference sequence). The ends lost 10 bases at V and 5 bases at J; junction bases unmatched: 10. In nucleotides, the CDR3 is TGTGCCACTTTAGGGGGCGCGGGGACTGAAGCTTTCTTT. Encoded protein: CATLGGAGTEAFF.